The clone carrying this TCR beta chain has only a few counts. Its antigen remains unknown. RNA transcripts were the template for amplifying TCR beta CDR3 regions. A first-round RT-PCR of the TCR CDR3 used the HTBI primer set. Each CDR3 protein is one row after TCRdb ran MiXCR on the multiplex PCR reads. Among hundreds of thousands of distinct CDR3 sequences listed, about 45% were seen once. Each diagnosis drew on symptoms, thyroxine, TRAb, thyroid ultrasound and orbital computed tomography findings. The data stem from a study of T cells in Graves' hyperthyroidism and ophthalmopathy. Regarding the study as a whole: Ophthalmopathy was predicted by the model a median of roughly 6.6 months ahead of onset.

This CDR3 has 10 residues. Germline CDR1 reads SQVTM; CDR2 reads ANQGSEA. V lost 4 bases and J lost 5, with 2 bases in between. The rearrangement links TRBV29-1 to TRBJ1-4; D unresolved. What was sequenced was peripheral blood or thyroid tissue (not recorded which). The origin of this receptor is an adult man with Graves' disease, either hyperthyroidism or ophthalmopathy (not recorded which). The CDR3 is CSVGNEKLFF. The CDR3 DNA sequence: TGCAGCGTTGGAAATGAAAAACTGTTTTTT. Variable domain in full (rest from reference TRBV29-1 and TRBJ1-4): SAVISQKPSRDICQRGTSLTIQCQVDSQVTMMFWYRQQPGQSLTLIATANQGSEATYESGFVIDKFPISRPNLTFSTLTVSNMSPEDSSIYLCSVGNEKLFFGSGTQLSVL.